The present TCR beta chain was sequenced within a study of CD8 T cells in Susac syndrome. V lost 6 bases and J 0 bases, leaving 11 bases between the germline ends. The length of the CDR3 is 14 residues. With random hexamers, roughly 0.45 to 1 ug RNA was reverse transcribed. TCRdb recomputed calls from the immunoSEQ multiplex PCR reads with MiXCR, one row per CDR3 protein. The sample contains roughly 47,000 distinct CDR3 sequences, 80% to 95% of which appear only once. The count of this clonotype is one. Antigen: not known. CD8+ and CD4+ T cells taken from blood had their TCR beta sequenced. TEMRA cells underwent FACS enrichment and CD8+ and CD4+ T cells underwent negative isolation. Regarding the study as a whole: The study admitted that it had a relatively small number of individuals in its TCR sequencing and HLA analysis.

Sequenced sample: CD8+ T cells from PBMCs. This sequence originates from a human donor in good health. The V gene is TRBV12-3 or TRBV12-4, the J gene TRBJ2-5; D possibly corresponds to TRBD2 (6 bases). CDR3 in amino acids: CASSQAGHQETQYF. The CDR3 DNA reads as TGTGCCAGCAGCCAAGCGGGCCACCAAGAGACCCAGTACTTC.